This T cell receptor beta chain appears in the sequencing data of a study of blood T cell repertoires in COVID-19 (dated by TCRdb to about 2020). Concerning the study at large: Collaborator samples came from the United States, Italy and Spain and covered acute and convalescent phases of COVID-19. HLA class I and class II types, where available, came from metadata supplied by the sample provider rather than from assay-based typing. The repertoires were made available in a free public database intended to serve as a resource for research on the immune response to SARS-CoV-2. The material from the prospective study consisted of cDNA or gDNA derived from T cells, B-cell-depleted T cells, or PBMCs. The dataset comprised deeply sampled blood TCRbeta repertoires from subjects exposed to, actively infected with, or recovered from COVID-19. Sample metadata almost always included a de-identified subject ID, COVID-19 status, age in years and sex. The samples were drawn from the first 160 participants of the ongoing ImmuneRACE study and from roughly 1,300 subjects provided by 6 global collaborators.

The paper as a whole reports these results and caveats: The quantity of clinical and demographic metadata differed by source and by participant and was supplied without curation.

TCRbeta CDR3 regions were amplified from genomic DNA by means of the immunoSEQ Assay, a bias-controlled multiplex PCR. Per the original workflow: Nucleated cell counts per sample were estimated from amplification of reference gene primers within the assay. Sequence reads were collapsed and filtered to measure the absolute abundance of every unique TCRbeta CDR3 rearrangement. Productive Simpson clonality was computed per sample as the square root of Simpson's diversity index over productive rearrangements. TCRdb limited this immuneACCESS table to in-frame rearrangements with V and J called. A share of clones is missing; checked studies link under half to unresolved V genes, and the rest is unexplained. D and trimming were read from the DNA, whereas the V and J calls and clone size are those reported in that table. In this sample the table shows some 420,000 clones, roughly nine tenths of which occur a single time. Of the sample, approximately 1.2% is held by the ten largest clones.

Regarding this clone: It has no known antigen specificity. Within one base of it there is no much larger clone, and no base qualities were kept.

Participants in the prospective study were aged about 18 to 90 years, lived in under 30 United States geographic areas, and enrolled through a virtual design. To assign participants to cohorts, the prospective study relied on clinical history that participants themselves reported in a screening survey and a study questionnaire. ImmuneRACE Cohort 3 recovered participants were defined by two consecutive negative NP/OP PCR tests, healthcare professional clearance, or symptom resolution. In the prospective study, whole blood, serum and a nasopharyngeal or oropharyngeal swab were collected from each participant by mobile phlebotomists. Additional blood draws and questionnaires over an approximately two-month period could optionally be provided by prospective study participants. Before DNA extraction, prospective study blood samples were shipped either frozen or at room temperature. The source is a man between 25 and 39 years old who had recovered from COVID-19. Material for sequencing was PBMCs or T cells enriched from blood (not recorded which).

CDR3 loop: CASSTGQGALGSNQPQHF. The DNA sequence is TGTGCCAGTAGTACCGGACAGGGGGCTTTGGGGAGCAATCAGCCCCAGCATTTT. The rearranged chain carries TRBV19 and TRBJ1-5; 11 central bases correspond to TRBD1. The germline V gene (reference sequence) yields LNHDA for CDR1 and SQIVND for CDR2. The CDR3 contains 18 residues, cysteine and phenylalanine counted. The sequence is cut down to CDR3 DNA, 54 bases in frame from base 1. The V end gives up 4 bases and the J end 1 base, leaving 9 bases in the junction not matched to a gene.